What follows are 3 T cell receptor beta chains derived from one specimen sequenced in a study of cytomegalovirus exposure and HLA in healthy donors. In the PCR, 60 Vbeta and 13 Jbeta primers were used. This table comes from immunoSEQ multiplex PCR, and its TCRdb copy is limited to in-frame clones, with some not included. Among 150,000 to 200,000 clones, about 88% were seen once, and the ten largest hold roughly 1.7%. Sequencing was performed on PBMCs. These receptors all come from a woman between 18 and 29 years old in good health and CMV-seronegative.

The gene calls are TRBV10-3 and TRBJ2-1; D possibly corresponds to TRBD2 (5 bases). The length of the CDR3 is 12 residues. CDR1 is ENHRY, CDR2 SYGVKD, per germline. Between the trimmed V and J ends, which lost 11 bases and 0 bases, there was a span of 8 bases. CDR3 nucleotide sequence: TGTGCCGCCCGGGACTCCTACAATGAGCAGTTCTTC. This codes for CAARDSYNEQFF.

This chain connects TRBV2 to TRBJ2-3, with 7 bases that match TRBD2. Losses at the gene ends were 6 bases for V and 4 bases for J; bases not matched to a gene: 28. The length of the CDR3 is 21 residues. Looked up from germline, CDR1 is SNHLY and CDR2 is FYNNEI. CDR3 DNA sequence: TGTGCCAGCAGAACCCCCCGAGGGCTAGCGGACGCCGGTCCTCTCCCAGATACGCAGTATTTT. This encodes CASRTPRGLADAGPLPDTQYF.

This rearrangement joins TRBV9 to TRBJ1-6; TRBD1 aligns across 11 bases. The V gene end was trimmed by 3 bases and the J gene end by 9 bases; junction bases not matched to a gene: 2. CDR3 length: 14 amino acids. The V gene's germline CDR1 is SGDLS and CDR2 YYNGEE. CDR3 bases: TGTGCCAGCAGCGGGACAGGGGGCGGTTCACCCCTCCACTTT. Translation gives CASSGTGGGSPLHF.